This entry features one TCR beta chain sequence. What antigen it recognizes has not been identified. Nothing much larger sits one base from this clone, and base qualities are not available. To prepare the library, the immunoSEQ multiplex PCR assay was applied. Following the manufacturer's protocol, the hsTCRB Kit was used to amplify rearranged TCR beta chain sequences. TCRB libraries were sequenced on an Illumina MiSeq. Per the source publication's procedure: The proprietary platform of the kit vendor was used for demultiplexing, trimming and gene mapping. TCRdb retrieved this table from immuneACCESS and kept in-frame rearrangements only. Not all clones are present; in checked studies, unresolved V genes account for under half, and no reason is known for the remainder. V, J and clone size were drawn from that table, and D and trimming were deduced from the DNA. This sample comprises approximately 41,000 clones, roughly nine tenths of them detected only once. Jointly, the top ten make up about 1.5% of the sample.

This record comes from a study of a mutant IDH1 vaccine in newly diagnosed glioma (dated by TCRdb to the early 2020s). Notes on the research overall: Vaccination began 4-6 weeks after radiotherapy alone, or alongside temozolomide cycles in the chemotherapy-containing groups. Peripheral blood samples were drawn at six visits, namely V03 (baseline), V05, V07, V10, V12 and V13. Longitudinal TCRB deep sequencing was performed for 25 to 30 treated patients wherever samples were available for exploratory analyses. Visit V12 was the week-35 safety follow-up and visit V13 was the week-47 end of study. The roughly 33 treated patients were roughly 60% male and around 38% female, with a mean age of about 38 years. Prior to enrollment, patients had been given standard therapy consisting of radiotherapy alone, temozolomide alone, or radiochemotherapy with temozolomide, with the combination given to most patients. The research as a whole found: Immune responses induced by the vaccine were seen in roughly 92% of patients across multiple MHC alleles. According to the authors, sample limitations meant that analyses of patient blood samples could not be reproduced. No apparent relationship was observed between pseudoprogression and alterations in the top peripheral T cell clonotypes detected by TCRB sequencing. PBMC samples for TCRB deep sequencing were selected based on availability.

The time point label, as the study defines it: week 35, safety follow-up. Each vaccine dose was 300 ug of a 20-mer mutant IDH1 peptide in Montanide, given subcutaneously with topical imiquimod. Patients were given eight vaccinations, in weeks 1, 3, 5, 7, 11, 15, 19 and 23, which matched visits V03 through V10. The donors had newly diagnosed IDH1-mutant astrocytomas of WHO grade 3 or 4 that showed loss of nuclear ATRX. The samples were drawn from NOA16, a multicentre, single-arm, open-label phase I trial in Germany that tested a mutant IDH1 peptide vaccine in humans for the first time. Genomic DNA for TCRB sequencing was extracted from EDTA blood using the DNeasy Blood and Tissue Kit. Taken from the germline V gene, the CDR1 and CDR2 loops are LGHNA and YSLEER. Unmatched junction bases come to 2, with V trimmed by 0 bases and J by 4 bases. Counted from cysteine to phenylalanine, this CDR3 has 16 amino acids. This entry keeps only the CDR3 DNA: 48 bases, framed from base 1.

This TCR came from a man aged 40-49 years with glioma. This chain joins TRBV4-3 to TRBJ2-1, with 11 junctional bases fitting TRBD2. Specimen: PBMCs, collected from a glioma patient whose treatment included an IDH1 peptide vaccine. The sequence in DNA is TGCGCCAGCAGCCAAGAGGGACTAGCGGTATACAATGAGCAGTTCTTC. This codes for CASSQEGLAVYNEQFF.